This TCR beta chain appears in the sequencing data of a study of cytomegalovirus exposure and HLA in healthy donors. Study-wide results and limits: HLA allele associations emerged for roughly 17,000 TCR beta sequences in a later analysis, at 0.05 false discovery rate. Rare sequences made up most TCRs, while some public TCRs were found in many donors.

Researchers ran the PCR with 60 Vbeta and 13 Jbeta primers. Only in-frame clones appear in the TCRdb table, and some are missing; sequencing was by immunoSEQ multiplex PCR. The table records roughly 150,000 clones, more than 70% of them present only once. V shed 6 bases, J shed 4 bases, and the junction held 6 bases outside the gene matches. Germline V gene sequence: CDR1 KGHSH, CDR2 LQKENI. This CDR3 comprises 16 residues. On this clone: Antigen: not known.

This receptor was identified in a male donor in good health and CMV-seronegative. The rearrangement links TRBV18 to TRBJ2-7; 16 bases map to TRBD2. Sequenced input: PBMCs. DNA for the CDR3: TGTGCCAGCTCGGGGACTAGCGGGAGGGCCGTGTACGAGCAGTACTTC. This sequence encodes CASSGTSGRAVYEQYF.